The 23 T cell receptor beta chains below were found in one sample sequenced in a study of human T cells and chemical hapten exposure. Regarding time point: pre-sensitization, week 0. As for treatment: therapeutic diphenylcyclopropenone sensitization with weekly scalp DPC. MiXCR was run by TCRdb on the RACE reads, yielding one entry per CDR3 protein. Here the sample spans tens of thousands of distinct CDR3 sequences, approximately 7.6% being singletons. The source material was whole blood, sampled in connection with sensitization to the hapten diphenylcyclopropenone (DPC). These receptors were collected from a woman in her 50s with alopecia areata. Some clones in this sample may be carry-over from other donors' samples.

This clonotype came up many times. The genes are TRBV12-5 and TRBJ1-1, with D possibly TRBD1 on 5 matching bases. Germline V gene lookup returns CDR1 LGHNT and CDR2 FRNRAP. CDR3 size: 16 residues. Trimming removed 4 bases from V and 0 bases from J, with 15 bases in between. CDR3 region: CASGSRPGPMNTEAFF. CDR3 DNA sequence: TGTGCTAGTGGTTCGAGACCGGGACCGATGAACACTGAAGCTTTCTTT.

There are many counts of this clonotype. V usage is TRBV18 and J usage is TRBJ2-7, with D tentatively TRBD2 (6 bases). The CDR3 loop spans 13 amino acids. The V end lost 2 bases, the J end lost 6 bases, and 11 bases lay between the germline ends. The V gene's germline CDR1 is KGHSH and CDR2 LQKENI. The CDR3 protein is CASSPGTPPEQYF. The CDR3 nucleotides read TGTGCCAGCTCACCAGGGACTCCCCCCGAGCAGTACTTC.

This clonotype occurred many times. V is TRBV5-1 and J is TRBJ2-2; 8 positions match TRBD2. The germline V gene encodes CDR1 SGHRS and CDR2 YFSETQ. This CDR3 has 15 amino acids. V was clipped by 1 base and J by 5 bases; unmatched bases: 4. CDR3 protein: CASSLLASGTGELFF. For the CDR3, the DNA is TGCGCCAGCAGCTTGTTGGCTAGCGGGACCGGGGAGCTGTTTTTT.

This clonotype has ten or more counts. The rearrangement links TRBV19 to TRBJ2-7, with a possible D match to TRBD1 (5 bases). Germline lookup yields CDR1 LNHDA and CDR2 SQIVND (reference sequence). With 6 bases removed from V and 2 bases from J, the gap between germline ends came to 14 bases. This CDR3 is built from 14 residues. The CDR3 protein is CASSQTESTYEQYF. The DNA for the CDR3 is TGTGCCAGTAGCCAGACAGAATCTACCTACGAGCAGTACTTC.

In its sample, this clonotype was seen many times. The CDR3 region is CASSSGTGVYNEQFF. The CDR3 DNA is TGTGCCAGTAGCTCCGGGACAGGGGTCTACAATGAGCAGTTCTTC. The genes are TRBV19 and TRBJ2-1, with 10 bases aligning to TRBD1. The junction had 5 bases not matched to a gene; V was cut back by 6 bases and J by 3 bases. The germline V gene has CDR1 LNHDA and CDR2 SQIVND (reference sequence). The CDR3 has 15 amino acids.

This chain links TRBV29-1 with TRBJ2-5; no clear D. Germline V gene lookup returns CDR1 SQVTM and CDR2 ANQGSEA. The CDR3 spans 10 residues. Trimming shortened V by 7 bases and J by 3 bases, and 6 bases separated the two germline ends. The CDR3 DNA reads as TGCAGCGGAGAAGAAGAGACCCAGTACTTC. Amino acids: CSGEEETQYF.

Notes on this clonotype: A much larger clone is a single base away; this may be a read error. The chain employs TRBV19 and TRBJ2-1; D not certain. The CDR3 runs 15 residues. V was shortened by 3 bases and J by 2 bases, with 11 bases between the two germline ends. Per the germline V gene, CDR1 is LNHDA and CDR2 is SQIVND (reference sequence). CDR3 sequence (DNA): TGTGCCAGTAGTATTCAGGCTAGAACCTACAATGAGCAGTTCTTC. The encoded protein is CASSIQARTYNEQFF.

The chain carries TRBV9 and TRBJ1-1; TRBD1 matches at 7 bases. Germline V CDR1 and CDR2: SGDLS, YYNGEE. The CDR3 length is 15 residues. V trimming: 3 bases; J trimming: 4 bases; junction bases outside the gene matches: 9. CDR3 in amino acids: CASSATHTGVTEAFF. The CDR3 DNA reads TGTGCCAGCAGCGCAACCCACACAGGGGTCACTGAAGCTTTCTTT.

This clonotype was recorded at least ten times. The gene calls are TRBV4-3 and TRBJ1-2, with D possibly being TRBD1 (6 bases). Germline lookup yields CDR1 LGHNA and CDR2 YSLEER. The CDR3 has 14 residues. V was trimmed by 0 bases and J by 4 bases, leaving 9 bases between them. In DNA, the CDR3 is TGCGCCAGCAGCCAAGATTTGGACAGCTATGGCTACACCTTC. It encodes CASSQDLDSYGYTF.

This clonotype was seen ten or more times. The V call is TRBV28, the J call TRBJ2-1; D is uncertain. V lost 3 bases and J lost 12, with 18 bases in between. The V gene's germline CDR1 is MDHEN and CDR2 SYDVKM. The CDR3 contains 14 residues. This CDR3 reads CASSFSPGRRLQFF. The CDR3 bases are TGTGCCAGCAGTTTTTCCCCGGGCCGCCGCTTGCAGTTCTTC.

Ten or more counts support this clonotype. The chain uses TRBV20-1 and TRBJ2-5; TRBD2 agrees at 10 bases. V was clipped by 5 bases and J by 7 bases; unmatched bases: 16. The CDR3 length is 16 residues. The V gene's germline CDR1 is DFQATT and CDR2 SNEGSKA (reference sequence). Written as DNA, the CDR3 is TGCAGTGCTCCCAGAGGGCCTAGCGGGAGTTTCGGGACCCAGTACTTC. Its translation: CSAPRGPSGSFGTQYF.

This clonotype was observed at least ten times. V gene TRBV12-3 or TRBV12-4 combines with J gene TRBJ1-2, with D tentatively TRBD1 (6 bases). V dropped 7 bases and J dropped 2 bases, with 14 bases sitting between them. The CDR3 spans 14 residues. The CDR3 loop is CASKNTGTNYGYTF. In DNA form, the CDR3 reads TGTGCCAGCAAAAACACAGGGACCAACTATGGCTACACCTTC.

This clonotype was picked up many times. The CDR3 protein is CASSWDRGATGELFF. CDR3 DNA: TGTGCCAGCAGTTGGGACAGGGGCGCTACCGGGGAGCTGTTTTTT. The chain has TRBV6-2 or TRBV6-3 and TRBJ2-2; 10 nucleotides line up with TRBD1. Losses at the gene ends were 4 bases for V and 5 bases for J; bases not matched to a gene: 4. Per germline, CDR1 MNHEY and CDR2 SVGEGT. The CDR3 consists of 15 residues.

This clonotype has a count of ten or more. The CDR3 sequence is CSARFASDQETQYF. CDR3 nucleotide sequence: TGCAGCGCCCGTTTTGCTAGCGACCAAGAGACCCAGTACTTC. The chain recombines TRBV29-1 with TRBJ2-5, with D perhaps matching TRBD2 (6 bases). The CDR3 spans 14 residues. Germline V lookup: CDR1 SQVTM, CDR2 ANQGSEA. Trimming stripped 7 bases from V and 0 bases from J, with 15 bases between.

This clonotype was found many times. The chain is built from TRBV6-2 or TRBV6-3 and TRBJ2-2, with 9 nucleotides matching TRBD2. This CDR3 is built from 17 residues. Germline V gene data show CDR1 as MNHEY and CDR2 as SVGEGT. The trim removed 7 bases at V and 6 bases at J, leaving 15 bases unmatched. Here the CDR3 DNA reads TGTGCCAGCACCTCGGATAGCGGGAGCGGTATTGCCGGGGAGCTGTTTTTT. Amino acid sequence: CASTSDSGSGIAGELFF.

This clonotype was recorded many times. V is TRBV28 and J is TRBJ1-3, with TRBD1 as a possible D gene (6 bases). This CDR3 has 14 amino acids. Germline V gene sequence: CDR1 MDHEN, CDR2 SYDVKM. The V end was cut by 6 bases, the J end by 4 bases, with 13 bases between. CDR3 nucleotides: TGTGCCAGCAGCCCCGGGGGGCGCGGAAACACCATATATTTT. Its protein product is CASSPGGRGNTIYF.

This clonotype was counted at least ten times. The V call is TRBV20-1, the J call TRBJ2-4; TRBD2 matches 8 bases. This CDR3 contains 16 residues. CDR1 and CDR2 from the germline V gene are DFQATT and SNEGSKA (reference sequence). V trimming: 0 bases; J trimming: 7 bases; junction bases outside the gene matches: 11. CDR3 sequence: CSAREFAGGERNIQYF. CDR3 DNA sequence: TGCAGTGCTAGAGAATTCGCGGGGGGCGAGAGGAACATTCAGTACTTC.

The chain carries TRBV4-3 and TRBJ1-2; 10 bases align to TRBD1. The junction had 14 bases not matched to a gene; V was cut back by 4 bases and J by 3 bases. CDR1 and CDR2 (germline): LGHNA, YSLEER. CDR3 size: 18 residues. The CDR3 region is CASSPTDSDRGLYYGYTF. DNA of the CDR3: TGCGCCAGCAGCCCAACCGATTCCGACAGGGGGCTTTACTATGGCTACACCTTC.

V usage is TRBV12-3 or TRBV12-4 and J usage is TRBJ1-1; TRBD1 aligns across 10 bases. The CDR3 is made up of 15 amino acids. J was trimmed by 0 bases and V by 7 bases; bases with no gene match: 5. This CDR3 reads CASTSGQGLNTEAFF. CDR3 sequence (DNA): TGTGCCAGCACCTCGGGACAGGGGCTGAACACTGAAGCTTTCTTT.

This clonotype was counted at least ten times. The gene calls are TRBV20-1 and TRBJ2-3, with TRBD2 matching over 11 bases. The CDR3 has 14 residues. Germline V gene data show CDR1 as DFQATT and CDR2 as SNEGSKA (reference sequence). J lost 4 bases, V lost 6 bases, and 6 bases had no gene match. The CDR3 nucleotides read TGCAGTGCCCCACTAGCGGGGGTCCCAGATACGCAGTATTTT. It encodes CSAPLAGVPDTQYF.

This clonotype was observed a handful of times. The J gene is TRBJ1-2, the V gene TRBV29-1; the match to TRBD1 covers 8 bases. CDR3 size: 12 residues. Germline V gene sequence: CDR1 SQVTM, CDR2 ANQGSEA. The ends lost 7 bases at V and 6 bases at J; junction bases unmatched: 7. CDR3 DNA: TGCAGCGGCGGGCGGACAGGGAATGGCTACACCTTC. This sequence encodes CSGGRTGNGYTF.

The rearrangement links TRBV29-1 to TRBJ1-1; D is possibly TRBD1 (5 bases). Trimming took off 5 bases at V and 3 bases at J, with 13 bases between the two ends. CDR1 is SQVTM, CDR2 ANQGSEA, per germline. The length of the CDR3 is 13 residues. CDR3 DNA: TGCAGCGTTAAGATCGGAGGGGACACTGAAGCTTTCTTT. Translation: CSVKIGGDTEAFF.

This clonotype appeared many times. The CDR3 nucleotides read TGCAGTGCTAGTACTAGCAATCAGCCCCAGCATTTT. Its translation is CSASTSNQPQHF. The genes are TRBV20-1 and TRBJ1-5; D is unclear. The CDR3 is 12 amino acids. Between the trimmed V and J ends, which lost 3 bases and 0 bases, there was a span of 3 bases. Per germline, CDR1 DFQATT and CDR2 SNEGSKA (reference sequence).